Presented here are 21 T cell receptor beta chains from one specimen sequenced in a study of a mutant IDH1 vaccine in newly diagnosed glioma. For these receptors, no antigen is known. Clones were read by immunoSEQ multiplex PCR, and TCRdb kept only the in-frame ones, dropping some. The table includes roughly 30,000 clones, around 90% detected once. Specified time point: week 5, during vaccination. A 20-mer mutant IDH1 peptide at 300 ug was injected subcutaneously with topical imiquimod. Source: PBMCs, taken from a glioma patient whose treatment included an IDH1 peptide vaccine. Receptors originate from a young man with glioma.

The CDR3 region is CATSRVNAQYF. CDR3 coding DNA: TGTGCCACCAGCAGGGTGAATGCGCAGTATTTT. The V and J genes are TRBV15 and TRBJ2-3; D gene ambiguous. The CDR3 runs to 11 residues. V shed 3 bases and J shed 10 bases, with 8 bases lying between them. Per germline, CDR1 LNHNV and CDR2 YYDKDF (reference sequence).

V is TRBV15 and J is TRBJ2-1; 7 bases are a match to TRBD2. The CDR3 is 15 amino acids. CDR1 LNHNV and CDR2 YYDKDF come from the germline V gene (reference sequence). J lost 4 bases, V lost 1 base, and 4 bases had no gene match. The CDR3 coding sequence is TGTGCCACCAGCAGAGTTAGCGGGCCGTACAATGAGCAGTTCTTC. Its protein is CATSRVSGPYNEQFF.

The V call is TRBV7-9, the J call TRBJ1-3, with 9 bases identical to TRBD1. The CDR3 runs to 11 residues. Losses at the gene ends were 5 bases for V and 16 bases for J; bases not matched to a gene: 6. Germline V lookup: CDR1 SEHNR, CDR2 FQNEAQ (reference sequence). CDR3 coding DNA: TGTGCCAGCAGCCCATCGGGACAGGGCTATTTT. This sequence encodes CASSPSGQGYF.

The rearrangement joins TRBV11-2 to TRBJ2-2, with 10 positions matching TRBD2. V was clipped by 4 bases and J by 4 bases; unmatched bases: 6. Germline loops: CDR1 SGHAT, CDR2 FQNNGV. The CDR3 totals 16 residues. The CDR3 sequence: CASSSGLAVRTGELFF. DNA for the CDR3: TGTGCCAGCAGCTCCGGACTAGCGGTTCGCACCGGGGAGCTGTTTTTT.

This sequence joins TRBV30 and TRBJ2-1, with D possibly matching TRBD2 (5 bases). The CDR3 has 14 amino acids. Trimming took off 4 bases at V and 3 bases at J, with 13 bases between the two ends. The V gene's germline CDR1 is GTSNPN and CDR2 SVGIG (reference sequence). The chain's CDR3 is CAWTGSGVYNEQFF. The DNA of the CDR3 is TGTGCCTGGACGGGGAGCGGAGTCTACAATGAGCAGTTCTTC.

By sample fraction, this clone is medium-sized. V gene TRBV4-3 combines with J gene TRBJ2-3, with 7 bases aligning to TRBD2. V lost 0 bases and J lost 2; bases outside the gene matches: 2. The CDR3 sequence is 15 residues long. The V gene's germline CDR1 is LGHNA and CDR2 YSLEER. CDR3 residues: CASSQDKRDTDTQYF. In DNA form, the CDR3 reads TGCGCCAGCAGCCAAGATAAGCGGGACACAGATACGCAGTATTTT.

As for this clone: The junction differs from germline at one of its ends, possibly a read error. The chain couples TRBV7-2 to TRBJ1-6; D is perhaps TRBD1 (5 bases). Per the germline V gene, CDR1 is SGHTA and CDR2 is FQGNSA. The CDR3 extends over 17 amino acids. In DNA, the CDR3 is TGTGCCAGCAGCTTAGCACGACAGTTGGCTGACAATTTACCCCTCCACTTT. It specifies CASSLARQLADNLPLHF. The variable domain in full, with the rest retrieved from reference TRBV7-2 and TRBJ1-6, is GAGVSQSPSNKVTEKGKDVELRCDPISGHTALYWYRQSLGQGLEFLIYFQGNSAPDKSGLPSDRFSAERTGGSVSTLTIQRTQQEDSAVYLCASSLARQLADNLPLHFGNGTRLTVT.

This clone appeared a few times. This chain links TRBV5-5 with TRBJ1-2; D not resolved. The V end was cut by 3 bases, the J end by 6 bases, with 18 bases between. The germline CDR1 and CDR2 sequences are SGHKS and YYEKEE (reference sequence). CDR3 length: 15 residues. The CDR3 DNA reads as TGTGCCAGCAGCTCACCTACTACCCAAGCGGATGGCTACACCTTC. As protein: CASSSPTTQADGYTF.

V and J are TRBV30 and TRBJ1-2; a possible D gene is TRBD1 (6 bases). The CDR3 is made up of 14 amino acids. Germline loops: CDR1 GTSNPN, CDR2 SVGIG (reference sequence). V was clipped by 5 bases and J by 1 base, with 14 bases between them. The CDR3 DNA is TGTGCCTGGCAAGGACAGACAGTTAACTATGGCTACACCTTC. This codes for CAWQGQTVNYGYTF.

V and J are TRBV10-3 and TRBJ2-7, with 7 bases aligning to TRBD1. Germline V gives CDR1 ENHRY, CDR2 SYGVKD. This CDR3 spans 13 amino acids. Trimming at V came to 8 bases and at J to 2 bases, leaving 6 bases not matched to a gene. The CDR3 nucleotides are TGTGCCATCGCCGGGACAGCCACCTACGAGCAGTACTTC. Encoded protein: CAIAGTATYEQYF.

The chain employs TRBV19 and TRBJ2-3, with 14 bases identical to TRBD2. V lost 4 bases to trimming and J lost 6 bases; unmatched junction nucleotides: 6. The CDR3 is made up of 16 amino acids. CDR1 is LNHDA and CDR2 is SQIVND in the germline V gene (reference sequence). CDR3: CASSSGTSGSWDTQYF. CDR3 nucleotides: TGTGCCAGTAGTAGCGGGACTAGCGGGAGCTGGGATACGCAGTATTTT.

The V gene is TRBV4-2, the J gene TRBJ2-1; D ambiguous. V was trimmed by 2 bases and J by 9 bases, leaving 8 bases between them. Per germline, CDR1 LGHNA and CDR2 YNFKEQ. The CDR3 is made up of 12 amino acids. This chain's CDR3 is CASSQKLGEQFF. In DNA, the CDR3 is TGTGCCAGCAGCCAAAAGTTAGGTGAGCAGTTCTTC.

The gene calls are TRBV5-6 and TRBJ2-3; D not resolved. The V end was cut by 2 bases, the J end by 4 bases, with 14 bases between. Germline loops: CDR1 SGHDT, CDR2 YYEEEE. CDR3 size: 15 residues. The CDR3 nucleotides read TGTGCCAGCAGCTTCGACCGGCATAGGGCAGATACGCAGTATTTT. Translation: CASSFDRHRADTQYF.

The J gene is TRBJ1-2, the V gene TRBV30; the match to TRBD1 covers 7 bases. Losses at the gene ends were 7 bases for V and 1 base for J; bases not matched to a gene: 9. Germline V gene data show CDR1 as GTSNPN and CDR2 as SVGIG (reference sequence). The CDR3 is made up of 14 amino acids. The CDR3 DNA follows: TGTGCCTTCAATCGACAGGGCCTTAACTATGGCTACACCTTC. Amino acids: CAFNRQGLNYGYTF.

The CDR3: CSVASGQRPTGELFF. CDR3 in DNA: TGCAGCGTTGCGTCTGGACAGAGACCCACCGGGGAGCTGTTTTTT. The V and J genes are TRBV29-1 and TRBJ2-2; D is possibly TRBD1 (6 bases). The V gene lost 4 bases and the J gene lost 4 bases, with 16 bases spanning the gap. This CDR3 spans 15 amino acids. Germline V gene data show CDR1 as SQVTM and CDR2 as ANQGSEA.

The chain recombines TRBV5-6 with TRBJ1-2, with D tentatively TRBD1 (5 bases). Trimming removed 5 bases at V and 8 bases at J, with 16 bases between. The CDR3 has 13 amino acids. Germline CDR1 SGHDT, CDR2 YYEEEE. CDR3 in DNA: TGTGCCAGCAGTAGGGGTATCCAAAGAGGCTACACCTTC. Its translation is CASSRGIQRGYTF.

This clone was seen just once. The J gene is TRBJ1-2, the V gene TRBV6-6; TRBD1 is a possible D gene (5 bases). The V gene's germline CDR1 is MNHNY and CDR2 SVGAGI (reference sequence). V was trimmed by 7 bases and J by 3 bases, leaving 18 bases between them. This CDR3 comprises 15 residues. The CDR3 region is CASTSRSGLYYGYTF. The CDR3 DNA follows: TGTGCCAGCACAAGTCGATCGGGGCTCTACTATGGCTACACCTTC.

The CDR3 sequence is CASSDSEGRPYEQYF. The DNA for the CDR3 is TGTGCCAGCAGTGACTCGGAGGGACGGCCCTACGAGCAGTACTTC. The V gene is TRBV6-4, the J gene TRBJ2-7; a weak D match, TRBD2 (6 bases). The length of the CDR3 is 15 residues. Germline loops: CDR1 MRHNA, CDR2 SNTAGT. V was shortened by 0 bases and J by 2 bases, with 11 bases between the two germline ends.

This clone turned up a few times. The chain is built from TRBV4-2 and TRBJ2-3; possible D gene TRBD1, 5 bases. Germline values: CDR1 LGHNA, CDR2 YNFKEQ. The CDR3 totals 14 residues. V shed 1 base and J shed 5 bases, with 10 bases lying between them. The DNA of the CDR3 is TGTGCCAGCAGCCAAGCAGGGCATCAAGATACGCAGTATTTT. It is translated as CASSQAGHQDTQYF.

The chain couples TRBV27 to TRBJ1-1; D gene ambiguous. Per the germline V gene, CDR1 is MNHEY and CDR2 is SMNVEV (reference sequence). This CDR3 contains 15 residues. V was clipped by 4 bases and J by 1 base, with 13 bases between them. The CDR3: CASSSPPWGNTEAFF. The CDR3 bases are TGTGCCAGCAGTTCCCCCCCCTGGGGGAACACTGAAGCTTTCTTT.

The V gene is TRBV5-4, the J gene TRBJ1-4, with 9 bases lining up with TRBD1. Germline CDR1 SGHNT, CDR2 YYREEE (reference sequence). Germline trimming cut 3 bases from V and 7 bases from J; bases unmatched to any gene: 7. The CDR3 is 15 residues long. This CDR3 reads CASSSAGTGLEKLFF. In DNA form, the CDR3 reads TGTGCCAGCAGCTCCGCCGGGACAGGGCTTGAAAAACTGTTTTTT.